A single sample gave rise to the 7 T cell receptor beta chains below, sequenced in a study of vaccination and CD4 T cells after COVID-19. Antigens for these TCRs are unknown. With the Oncomine TCR Beta short-read assay, DNA from cultured CD4+ T cells was sequenced. In TCRdb, the PCR reads were re-called with MiXCR into one record per CDR3 protein. The sample has around 20,000 distinct CDR3 sequences, about 39% seen once; the top ten hold 11% to 15%. This sample's treatment: approximately nine-day PBMC culture with coronavirus spike peptide pools or control peptides (ViraFEST assay). The sample comprised CD4+ T cells from blood, cultured in vitro. The receptors shown here come from a human donor who had recovered from COVID-19.

This clonotype has a single count. The chain links TRBV24-1 to TRBJ2-7; D not certain. Trimming removed 5 bases at V and 3 bases at J, with 1 base between. This CDR3 has 10 amino acids. The germline V gene encodes CDR1 KGHDR and CDR2 SFDVKD. The CDR3 sequence is CATSGYEQYF. The CDR3 DNA reads TGTGCCACCAGTGGCTACGAGCAGTACTTC.

The chain employs TRBV28 and TRBJ2-7; 8 bases line up with TRBD1. The CDR3 totals 16 residues. Germline V lookup: CDR1 MDHEN, CDR2 SYDVKM. V shed 6 bases, J shed 2 bases, and the junction held 12 bases outside the gene matches. CDR3 sequence: CASSHNGRTGTYEQYF. Written as DNA, the CDR3 is TGTGCCAGCAGCCATAACGGGCGGACAGGGACCTACGAGCAGTACTTC. The entire variable domain, with the rest obtained from reference TRBV28 and TRBJ2-7, is as follows: DVKVTQSSRYLVKRTGEKVFLECVQDMDHENMFWYRQDPGLGLRLIYFSYDVKMKEKGDIPEGYSVSREKKERFSLILESASTNQTSMYLCASSHNGRTGTYEQYFGPGTRLTVT.

The table lists this clonotype with a count of one. This chain links TRBV20-1 with TRBJ2-7; D perhaps matches TRBD1 (5 bases). Germline V gene sequence: CDR1 DFQATT, CDR2 SNEGSKA (reference sequence). This CDR3 spans 13 amino acids. V was pared by 5 bases and J by 0 bases, with 11 bases between. Here the CDR3 DNA reads TGCAGTGCTGCCGACAGCCACTCCTACGAGCAGTACTTC. Translated: CSAADSHSYEQYF.

The genes are TRBV7-9 and TRBJ1-1, with D maybe TRBD1 (5 bases). Trimming pared 3 bases from V and 1 base from J, leaving 12 bases between. Germline V lookup: CDR1 SEHNR, CDR2 FQNEAQ (reference sequence). The CDR3 runs 15 residues. CDR3 protein: CASSFLVGGNTEAFF. The CDR3 coding sequence is TGTGCCAGCAGCTTCTTAGTTGGGGGGAACACTGAAGCTTTCTTT.

V gene TRBV18 combines with J gene TRBJ2-7, with 9 bases that match TRBD2. CDR3 size: 15 residues. J was trimmed by 3 bases and V by 2 bases; bases with no gene match: 5. Germline loops: CDR1 KGHSH, CDR2 LQKENI. CDR3 amino acids: CASSPGSGRVYEQYF. CDR3 nucleotides: TGTGCCAGCTCACCAGGTAGCGGGAGAGTCTACGAGCAGTACTTC. Based on the CDR3 plus reference TRBV18 and TRBJ2-7, the full variable domain is NAGVMQNPRHLVRRRGQEARLRCSPMKGHSHVYWYRQLPEEGLKFMVYLQKENIIDESGMPKERFSAEFPKEGPSILRIQQVVRGDSAAYFCASSPGSGRVYEQYFGPGTRLTVT.

This clonotype occurred a few times. V and J are TRBV6-1 and TRBJ2-7, with D hard to call. Germline CDR1 reads MNHNS; CDR2 reads SASEGT. The CDR3 has 13 amino acids. V lost 8 bases, J lost 6 bases, and 17 bases lay in between. CDR3 region: CASSRTVLGEQYF. The CDR3 bases are TGTGCCAGCTCAAGGACGGTCTTGGGCGAGCAGTACTTC.

This clonotype was picked up one time. CDR3 region: CASSPRGAQGCATYNSPLHF. The CDR3 DNA is TGTGCCAGCAGCCCCCGAGGGGCACAGGGTTGCGCCACCTATAATTCACCCCTCCACTTT. This chain links TRBV21-1 with TRBJ1-6; the table's D call, TRBD1, has no DNA check behind it. TRBV21-1 is flagged as a pseudogene. This CDR3 comprises 20 residues.